This T cell receptor (beta chain) is from a study of T cells in severe cutaneous drug reactions (dated by TCRdb to about 2019). A note on the overall study: Patients were recruited between the early 2010s and the late 2010s from Taiwan, Thailand and a European registry network. Only patients with a probable or definite SJS/TEN or DRESS diagnosis by RegiSCAR criteria were enrolled. The Naranjo algorithm and the ALDEN drug causality algorithm were used to identify the culprit drug. Blister fluids/cells, PBMC and other biological samples were taken from patients in the acute stage or the recovery stage. Bulk TCR sequencing was combined with single-cell sequencing, quantitative PCR validation, functional assays and transgenic mouse experiments. Libraries used iRepertoire multiplex PCR; authors cited a comparison showing similar capture of abundant clonotypes across iRepertoire and 5' RACE methods with or without UMI.

Sequencing was performed on donors who were patients with carbamazepine-induced Stevens-Johnson syndrome or toxic epidermal necrolysis (CBZ-SJS/TEN). Patients with drug-induced severe cutaneous adverse reactions had T cell receptor repertoires profiled by next-generation sequencing to look for drug-specific clonotypes. RNA was isolated from either blister cells of skin lesions or peripheral blood mononuclear cells. On the study overall, not on this receptor specifically: CBZ-SJS/TEN patients showed strongly increased TRBV12-4 usage, with an average of about 32% in blister cells and approximately 5.2% in PBMC. A public TCRbeta CDR3, present at a mean of roughly 15% in all seven CBZ-SJS/TEN blister samples, was undetectable or scarce in PBMC from tolerant controls and healthy donors. According to the authors, further study is still needed to determine whether the public TCR generalizes to SJS/TEN caused by other drugs.

For both bulk and single-cell sequencing, libraries were prepared with the iRepertoire multiplex PCR system using TCR subtype-specific primers. Multiplex PCR using primers aimed at the V, D and J gene regions produced the bulk TCR beta libraries. Each sample contributed roughly 100-500 ng of RNA as input for preparing the bulk TCR library. An Illumina MiSeq was used to sequence bulk TCR beta amplicons. As for how the authors treated the data: Sample misassignments and low-quality sequencing reads were filtered out during quality control steps. The amino acids lying between the V-gene Y[YFLI]C motif and the J-segment [FW]GXGT motif were defined as CDR3. The IMGT database served as the reference for assigning TRBV and TRBJ genes and CDR3 clonotypes. Per-sample TRBV expression was normalized to the mean of the same gene in PBMC from some 46 healthy donors. Based on TCRdb reprocessing of the reads, there is one entry per CDR3 protein sequence, and DNA is missing. The V and J calls come from TCRdb's annotation, not from the publication. The data table for this sample lists approximately 9,500 distinct CDR3 sequences. Together, the top ten hold around a fifth of the sample.

The CDR3 starts with the cysteine, ends with the phenylalanine, and has 14 residues. This entry has no DNA. Via the germline V gene (reference sequence), CDR1 is DFQATT and CDR2 SNEGSKA. A count is missing, but by frequency this clonotype is medium-sized (0.01 to 0.1%). Its antigen specificity is not known. The receptor was isolated from a human donor with Stevens-Johnson syndrome, a severe cutaneous drug reaction. Source material: cells from a skin blister. Sample cell subset or site, as interpreted from the label and publication: unsorted cells from skin lesion blisters. The chain was built from TRBV20-1 and TRBJ1-1. The CDR3 protein sequence reads: CSASNSGPNTEAFF.